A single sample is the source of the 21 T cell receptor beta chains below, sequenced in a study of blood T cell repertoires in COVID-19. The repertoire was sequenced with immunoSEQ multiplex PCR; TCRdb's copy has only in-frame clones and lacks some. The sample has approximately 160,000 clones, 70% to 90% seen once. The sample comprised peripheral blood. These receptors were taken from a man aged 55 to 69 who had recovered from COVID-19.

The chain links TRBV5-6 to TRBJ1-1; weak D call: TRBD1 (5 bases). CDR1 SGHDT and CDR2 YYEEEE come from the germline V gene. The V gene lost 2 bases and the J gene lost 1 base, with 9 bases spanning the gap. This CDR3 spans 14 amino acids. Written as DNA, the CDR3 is TGTGCCAGCAGCTTTAAAGACAGGAACACTGAAGCTTTCTTT. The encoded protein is CASSFKDRNTEAFF.

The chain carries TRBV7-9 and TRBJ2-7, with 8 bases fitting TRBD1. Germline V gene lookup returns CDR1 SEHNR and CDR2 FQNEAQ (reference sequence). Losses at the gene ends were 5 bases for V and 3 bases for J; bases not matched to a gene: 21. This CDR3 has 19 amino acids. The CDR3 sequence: CASSPRSRGRMPNDYEQYF. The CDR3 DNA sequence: TGTGCCAGCAGCCCGAGAAGCAGGGGGCGAATGCCAAATGACTACGAGCAGTACTTC.

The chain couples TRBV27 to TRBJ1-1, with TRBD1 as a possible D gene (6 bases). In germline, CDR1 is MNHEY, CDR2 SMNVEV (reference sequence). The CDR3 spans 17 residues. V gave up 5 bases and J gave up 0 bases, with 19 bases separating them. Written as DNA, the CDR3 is TGTGCCAGCAGTCCCGAGGGGGTTGGGTGGATGAACACTGAAGCTTTCTTT. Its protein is CASSPEGVGWMNTEAFF.

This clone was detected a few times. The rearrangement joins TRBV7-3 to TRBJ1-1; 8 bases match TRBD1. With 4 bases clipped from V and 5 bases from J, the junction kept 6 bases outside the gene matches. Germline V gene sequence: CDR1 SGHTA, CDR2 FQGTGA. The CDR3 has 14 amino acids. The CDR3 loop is CASSWTGQRTEAFF. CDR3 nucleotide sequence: TGTGCCAGCAGCTGGACAGGGCAGCGAACTGAAGCTTTCTTT.

CDR3 coding DNA: TGTGCCAGCAGCTTCCCGGGTCTGGGGCGTGAAAAACTGTTTTTT. Residues: CASSFPGLGREKLFF. The genes are TRBV7-9 and TRBJ1-4; TRBD1 is a possible D gene (5 bases). V was shortened by 3 bases and J by 7 bases, with 15 bases between the two germline ends. Per the germline V gene, CDR1 is SEHNR and CDR2 is FQNEAQ (reference sequence). CDR3 length equals 15 residues.

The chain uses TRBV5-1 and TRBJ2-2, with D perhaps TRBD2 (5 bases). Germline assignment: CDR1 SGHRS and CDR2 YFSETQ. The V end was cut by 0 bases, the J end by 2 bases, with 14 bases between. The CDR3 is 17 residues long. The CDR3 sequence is CASSLGVDSANTGELFF. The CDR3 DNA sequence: TGCGCCAGCAGCTTGGGGGTGGATAGCGCCAACACCGGGGAGCTGTTTTTT.

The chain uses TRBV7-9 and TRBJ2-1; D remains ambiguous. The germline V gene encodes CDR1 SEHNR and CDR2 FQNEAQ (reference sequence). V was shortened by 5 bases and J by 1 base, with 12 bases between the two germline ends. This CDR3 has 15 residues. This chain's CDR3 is CASSRGQVSYNEQFF. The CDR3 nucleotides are TGTGCCAGCAGCCGTGGGCAGGTGTCCTACAATGAGCAGTTCTTC.

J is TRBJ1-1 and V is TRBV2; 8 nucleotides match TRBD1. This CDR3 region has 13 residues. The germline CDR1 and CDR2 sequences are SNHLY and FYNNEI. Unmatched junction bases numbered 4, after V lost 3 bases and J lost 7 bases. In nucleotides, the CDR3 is TGTGCCAGCAGTGACCCGGACAGGGATGAAGCTTTCTTT. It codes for CASSDPDRDEAFF.

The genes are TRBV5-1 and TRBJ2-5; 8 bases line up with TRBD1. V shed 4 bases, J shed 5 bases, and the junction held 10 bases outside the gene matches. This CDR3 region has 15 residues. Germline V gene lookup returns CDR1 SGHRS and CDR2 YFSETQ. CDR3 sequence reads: CASSQAPGGGETQYF. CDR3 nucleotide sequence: TGCGCCAGCAGCCAGGCCCCAGGGGGCGGGGAGACCCAGTACTTC.

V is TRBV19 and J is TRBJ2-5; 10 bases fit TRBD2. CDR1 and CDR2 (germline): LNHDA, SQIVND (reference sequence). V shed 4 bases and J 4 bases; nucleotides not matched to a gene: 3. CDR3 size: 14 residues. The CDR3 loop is CASSTASGGETQYF. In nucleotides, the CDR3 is TGTGCCAGTAGTACGGCTAGCGGGGGAGAGACCCAGTACTTC.

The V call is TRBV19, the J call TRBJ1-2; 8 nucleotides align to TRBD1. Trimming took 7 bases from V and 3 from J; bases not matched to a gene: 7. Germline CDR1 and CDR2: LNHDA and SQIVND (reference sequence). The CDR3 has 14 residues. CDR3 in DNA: TGTGCCAGTATCTCAGGGGGCGACCACTATGGCTACACCTTC. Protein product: CASISGGDHYGYTF. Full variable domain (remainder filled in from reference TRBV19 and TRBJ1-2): DGGITQSPKYLFRKEGQNVTLSCEQNLNHDAMYWYRQDPGQGLRLIYYSQIVNDFQKGDIAEGYSVSREKKESFPLTVTSAQKNPTAFYLCASISGGDHYGYTFGSGTRLTVV.

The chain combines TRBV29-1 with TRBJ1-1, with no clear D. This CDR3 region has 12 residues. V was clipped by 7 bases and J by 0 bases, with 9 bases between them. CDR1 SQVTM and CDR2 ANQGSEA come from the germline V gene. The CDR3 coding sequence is TGCAGCGCTCGACACATGAACACTGAAGCTTTCTTT. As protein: CSARHMNTEAFF. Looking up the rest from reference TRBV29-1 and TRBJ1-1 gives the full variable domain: SAVISQKPSRDICQRGTSLTIQCQVDSQVTMMFWYRQQPGQSLTLIATANQGSEATYESGFVIDKFPISRPNLTFSTLTVSNMSPEDSSIYLCSARHMNTEAFFGQGTRLTVV.

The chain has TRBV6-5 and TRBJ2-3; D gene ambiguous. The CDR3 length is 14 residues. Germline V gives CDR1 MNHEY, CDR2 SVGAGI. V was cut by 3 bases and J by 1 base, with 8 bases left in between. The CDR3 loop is CASSYGDRTDTQYF. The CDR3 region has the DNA TGTGCCAGCAGTTATGGAGACCGCACAGATACGCAGTATTTT.

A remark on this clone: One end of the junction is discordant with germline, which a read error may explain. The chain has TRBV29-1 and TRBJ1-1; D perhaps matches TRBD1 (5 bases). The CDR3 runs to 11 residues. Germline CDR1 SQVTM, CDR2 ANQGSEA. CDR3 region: CSVDGWGGTQF. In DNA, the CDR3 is TGCAGCGTTGACGGCTGGGGGGGTACTCAATTT. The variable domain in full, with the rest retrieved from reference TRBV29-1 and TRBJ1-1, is SAVISQKPSRDICQRGTSLTIQCQVDSQVTMMFWYRQQPGQSLTLIATANQGSEATYESGFVIDKFPISRPNLTFSTLTVSNMSPEDSSIYLCSVDGWGGTQFGQGTRLTVV.

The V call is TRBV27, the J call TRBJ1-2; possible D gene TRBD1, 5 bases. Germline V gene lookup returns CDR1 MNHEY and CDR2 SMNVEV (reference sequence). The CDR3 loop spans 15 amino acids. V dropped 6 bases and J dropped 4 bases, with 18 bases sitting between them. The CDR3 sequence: CASSPGPSDSYGYTF. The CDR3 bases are TGTGCCAGCAGCCCTGGTCCTTCAGACAGCTATGGCTACACCTTC.

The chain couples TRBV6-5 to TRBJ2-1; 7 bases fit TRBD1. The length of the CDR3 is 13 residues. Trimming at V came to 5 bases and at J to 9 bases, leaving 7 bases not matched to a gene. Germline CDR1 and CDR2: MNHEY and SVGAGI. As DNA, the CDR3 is TGTGCCAGCAGTAATATGTGGGACAGTGAGCAGTTCTTC. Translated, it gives CASSNMWDSEQFF.

The CDR3 protein is CASSPGTGAYTGELFF. CDR3 sequence (DNA): TGTGCCAGTAGTCCGGGGACAGGGGCCTACACCGGGGAGCTGTTTTTT. The chain recombines TRBV19 with TRBJ2-2, with 10 bases fitting TRBD1. Germline V gene sequence: CDR1 LNHDA, CDR2 SQIVND (reference sequence). This CDR3 contains 16 residues. V lost 5 bases, J lost 3 bases, and 6 bases stayed unmatched.

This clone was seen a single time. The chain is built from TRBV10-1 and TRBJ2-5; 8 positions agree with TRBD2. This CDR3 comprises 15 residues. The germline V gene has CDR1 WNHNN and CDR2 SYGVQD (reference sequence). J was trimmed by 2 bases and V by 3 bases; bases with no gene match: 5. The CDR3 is CASSEYGGVQETQYF. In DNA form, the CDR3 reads TGCGCCAGCAGTGAATACGGGGGGGTGCAAGAGACCCAGTACTTC.

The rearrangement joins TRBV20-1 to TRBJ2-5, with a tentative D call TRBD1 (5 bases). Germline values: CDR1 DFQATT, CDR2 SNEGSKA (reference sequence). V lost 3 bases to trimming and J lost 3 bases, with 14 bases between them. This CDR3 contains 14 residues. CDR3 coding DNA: TGCAGTGCTAGTACGTGGCTAGGGGAAGAGACCCAGTACTTC. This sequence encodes CSASTWLGEETQYF.

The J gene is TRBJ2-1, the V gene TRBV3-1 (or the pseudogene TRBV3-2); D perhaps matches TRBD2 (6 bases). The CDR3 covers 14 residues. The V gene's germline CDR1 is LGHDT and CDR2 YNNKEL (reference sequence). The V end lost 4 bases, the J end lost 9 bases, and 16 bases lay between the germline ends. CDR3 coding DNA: TGTGCCAGCAGCCCGCAGGAGGAGGGCGTTGAGCAGTTCTTC. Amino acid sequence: CASSPQEEGVEQFF.

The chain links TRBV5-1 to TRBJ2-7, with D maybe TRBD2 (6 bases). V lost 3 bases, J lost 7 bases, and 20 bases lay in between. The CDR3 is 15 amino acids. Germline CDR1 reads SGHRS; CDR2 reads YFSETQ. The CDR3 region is CASSWGVGTPGEQYF. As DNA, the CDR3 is TGCGCCAGCAGCTGGGGGGTAGGCACCCCGGGTGAGCAGTACTTC.